These 23 T cell receptor beta chains were sequenced from one sample in a study of blood T cell repertoires in COVID-19. Sequenced by immunoSEQ multiplex PCR; TCRdb stores in-frame clones only, minus some. Of over 90,000 clones listed, 89% are singletons. Source material: peripheral blood. The receptors derive from a woman aged 55-69 years with acute or convalescent COVID-19.

This chain links TRBV5-4 with TRBJ1-1, with no clear D. V gave up 0 bases and J gave up 4 bases, with 10 bases separating them. The CDR3 has 14 amino acids. Germline lookup yields CDR1 SGHNT and CDR2 YYREEE (reference sequence). In DNA form, the CDR3 reads TGTGCCAGCAGCTTGGGAGAGGGTTTCACTGAAGCTTTCTTT. Translated, it gives CASSLGEGFTEAFF.

This rearrangement joins TRBV6-6 to TRBJ1-2; D perhaps matches TRBD1 (5 bases). This CDR3 spans 13 amino acids. The ends were cut back, 8 bases at V and 4 bases at J, with 14 bases in the middle. Germline V gives CDR1 MNHNY, CDR2 SVGAGI (reference sequence). The CDR3: CASSMEGAYGYTF. The DNA for the CDR3 is TGTGCCAGCTCGATGGAAGGGGCCTATGGCTACACCTTC.

For this clone: Other DNA sequences in the same sample also yield this CDR3. The chain uses TRBV5-1 and TRBJ2-1, with D maybe TRBD1 (5 bases). V lost 0 bases and J 4 bases, leaving 11 bases between the germline ends. The germline gives CDR1 SGHRS, CDR2 YFSETQ. There are 15 residues in the CDR3. Written as DNA, the CDR3 is TGCGCCAGCAGCTTGGGGGCAGGGATTTACAATGAGCAGTTCTTC. It specifies CASSLGAGIYNEQFF.

This chain joins TRBV5-1 and TRBJ1-4; 10 bases match TRBD1. The J segment lost 7 bases and the V segment lost 4 bases, leaving 4 bases of the junction unmatched. CDR1 is SGHRS and CDR2 is YFSETQ in the germline V gene. This CDR3 comprises 14 residues. The CDR3 loop reads CASSLGTGAEKLFF. DNA of the CDR3: TGCGCCAGCAGCCTCGGGACAGGGGCTGAAAAACTGTTTTTT.

This rearrangement joins TRBV15 to TRBJ2-7; 9 bases line up with TRBD1. The CDR3 spans 15 residues. With 3 bases clipped from V and 5 bases from J, the junction kept 8 bases outside the gene matches. Germline V CDR1 and CDR2: LNHNV, YYDKDF (reference sequence). CDR3 in amino acids: CATSSRIGTGNEQYF. The CDR3 DNA reads TGTGCCACCAGCAGCCGAATTGGGACAGGGAACGAGCAGTACTTC.

The chain links TRBV5-1 to TRBJ1-6; D is perhaps TRBD1 (6 bases). Trimming shortened V by 4 bases and J by 8 bases, and 16 bases separated the two germline ends. Looked up from germline, CDR1 is SGHRS and CDR2 is YFSETQ. The CDR3 consists of 15 residues. CDR3 in amino acids: CASSRDNAMDSPLHF. In nucleotides, the CDR3 is TGCGCCAGCAGCAGGGACAACGCGATGGATTCACCCCTCCACTTT.

V and J are TRBV2 and TRBJ1-1; D remains ambiguous. Between the trimmed V and J ends, which lost 8 bases and 1 base, there was a span of 20 bases. The CDR3 contains 16 residues. Germline lookup yields CDR1 SNHLY and CDR2 FYNNEI. The CDR3 here is CASLPDAARSNTEAFF. CDR3 nucleotides: TGTGCCAGCCTACCTGACGCTGCTAGATCGAACACTGAAGCTTTCTTT.

The J gene is TRBJ2-1, the V gene TRBV9; the match to TRBD2 covers 10 bases. Germline lookup yields CDR1 SGDLS and CDR2 YYNGEE. The ends lost 4 bases at V and 8 bases at J; junction bases unmatched: 9. This CDR3 has 15 amino acids. The CDR3 is CASSFEAGGAHEQFF. In DNA form, the CDR3 reads TGTGCCAGCAGCTTTGAAGCGGGAGGGGCACATGAGCAGTTCTTC.

Comments on this clone: This CDR3 is also generated by other DNA sequences in the sample. The chain recombines TRBV29-1 with TRBJ1-5; TRBD1 matches at 12 bases. J was trimmed by 7 bases and V by 6 bases; bases with no gene match: 1. The CDR3 runs to 12 residues. Germline V gene data show CDR1 as SQVTM and CDR2 as ANQGSEA. The CDR3 DNA reads as TGCAGCGTAGGGACAGGGGGCCAGCCCCAGCATTTT. It specifies CSVGTGGQPQHF.

The chain recombines TRBV5-4 with TRBJ1-2, with 7 bases fitting TRBD1. The V and J ends lost 4 bases and 4 bases, in that order; junction bases with no gene match: 13. Germline loops: CDR1 SGHNT, CDR2 YYREEE (reference sequence). This CDR3 has 16 residues. The CDR3 is CASSLGTDRTIYGYTF. The CDR3 DNA is TGTGCCAGCAGCCTGGGTACGGACAGGACGATCTATGGCTACACCTTC.

The gene calls are TRBV19 and TRBJ1-2; D is possibly TRBD1 (5 bases). The V and J ends lost 3 bases and 4 bases respectively, with 12 bases between them. Germline loops: CDR1 LNHDA, CDR2 SQIVND (reference sequence). There are 14 residues in the CDR3. The DNA for the CDR3 is TGTGCCAGTAGTATGGACATCGAGGTCTATGGCTACACCTTC. Translating it yields CASSMDIEVYGYTF.

V and J are TRBV6-5 and TRBJ2-5; D not resolved. The CDR3 runs 13 residues. V lost 6 bases and J 2 bases, leaving 10 bases between the germline ends. Germline CDR1 MNHEY, CDR2 SVGAGI. The CDR3 DNA is TGTGCCAGCAGGCGACATGTACAAGAGACCCAGTACTTC. Amino acids: CASRRHVQETQYF.

V usage is TRBV6-1 and J usage is TRBJ2-5, with 7 bases fitting TRBD2. The CDR3 totals 13 residues. V was clipped by 3 bases and J by 3 bases; unmatched bases: 1. CDR1 is MNHNS and CDR2 is SASEGT in the germline V gene. The CDR3 nucleotides are TGTGCCAGCAGTGATGCGGGAGAAGAGACCCAGTACTTC. Translating gives CASSDAGEETQYF.

This clone was seen just once. This rearrangement joins TRBV19 to TRBJ2-2; 11 bases map to TRBD2. In germline, CDR1 is LNHDA, CDR2 SQIVND (reference sequence). The CDR3 length is 18 residues. V shed 6 bases and J 0 bases; nucleotides not matched to a gene: 9. The CDR3 nucleotides are TGTGCCAGTAGGCTAGCGGGAGGCCTCGCTACGAACACCGGGGAGCTGTTTTTT. It specifies CASRLAGGLATNTGELFF.

The rearrangement links TRBV28 to TRBJ1-5; D is perhaps TRBD1 (6 bases). Trimming removed 8 bases from V and 1 base from J, with 12 bases in between. Germline loops: CDR1 MDHEN, CDR2 SYDVKM. The CDR3 loop spans 14 amino acids. The CDR3 DNA follows: TGTGCCAGCGGGACATCACGGAGCAATCAGCCCCAGCATTTT. The encoded protein is CASGTSRSNQPQHF.

This chain links TRBV30 with TRBJ1-4, with TRBD1 as a possible D gene (5 bases). The germline gives CDR1 GTSNPN, CDR2 SVGIG (reference sequence). The CDR3 is 15 residues long. The ends were cut back, 0 bases at V and 0 bases at J, with 8 bases in the middle. As DNA, the CDR3 is TGTGCCTGGAGTGTCGGGGGAGCAACTAATGAAAAACTGTTTTTT. This gives the protein CAWSVGGATNEKLFF.

This chain uses TRBV29-1 with TRBJ1-3; possibly TRBD1 for D (5 bases). The CDR3 has 12 residues. Germline V gives CDR1 SQVTM, CDR2 ANQGSEA. Trimming removed 4 bases from V and 3 bases from J, with 7 bases in between. CDR3 sequence: CSVVRGGNTIYF. Written as DNA, the CDR3 is TGCAGCGTTGTAAGGGGTGGAAACACCATATATTTT.

The chain carries TRBV5-1 and TRBJ2-5, with TRBD1 matching 7 bases. Unmatched junction bases numbered 8, after V lost 4 bases and J lost 5 bases. CDR3 size: 14 residues. CDR1 is SGHRS and CDR2 is YFSETQ in the germline V gene. CDR3 loop: CASSPTGKGETQYF. CDR3 DNA sequence: TGCGCCAGCAGCCCGACAGGGAAGGGGGAGACCCAGTACTTC.

The rearrangement links TRBV7-6 to TRBJ1-1, with D possibly being TRBD1 (6 bases). Germline CDR1 SGHVS, CDR2 FNYEAQ. The CDR3 covers 14 residues. With 5 bases removed from V and 4 bases from J, the gap between germline ends came to 14 bases. The CDR3 bases are TGTGCCAGCAGCCCAGTCGGGGGGGCCACTGAAGCTTTCTTT. This encodes CASSPVGGATEAFF.

This clone has just one count. The chain employs TRBV7-8 and TRBJ2-5; 9 bases match TRBD1. The CDR3 covers 14 residues. J gave up 5 bases and V 6 bases, and 7 bases lay outside the gene matches. The germline V gene has CDR1 SGHVS and CDR2 FQNEAQ. In DNA form, the CDR3 reads TGTGCCAGCAGAACAGGGGGCTTCGGGGAGACCCAGTACTTC. It is translated as CASRTGGFGETQYF.

This chain connects TRBV4-1 to TRBJ1-1; 8 bases line up with TRBD1. V trimming: 5 bases; J trimming: 8 bases; junction bases outside the gene matches: 10. CDR3 length: 14 residues. The V gene's germline CDR1 is MGHRA and CDR2 YSYEKL. This CDR3 reads CASSYREGQGEAFF. The CDR3 DNA is TGCGCCAGCAGCTATCGCGAAGGACAGGGAGAAGCTTTCTTT.

The CDR3 DNA reads TGCGCCAGCACCATGACAGGGATGGGGACTGAAGCTTTCTTT. Translating gives CASTMTGMGTEAFF. The J gene is TRBJ1-1, the V gene TRBV5-1; 7 nucleotides line up with TRBD1. Germline CDR1 SGHRS, CDR2 YFSETQ. Germline trimming cut 6 bases from V and 5 bases from J; bases unmatched to any gene: 10. This CDR3 region has 14 residues.

The chain has TRBV9 and TRBJ1-2; 11 nucleotides align to TRBD1. This CDR3 has 16 amino acids. Germline-derived CDR1 and CDR2 are SGDLS and YYNGEE. The ends lost 4 bases at V and 1 base at J; junction bases unmatched: 6. This CDR3 is CASSLGQGVLNYGYTF. The CDR3 DNA is TGTGCCAGCAGCCTGGGACAGGGGGTCCTTAACTATGGCTACACCTTC.